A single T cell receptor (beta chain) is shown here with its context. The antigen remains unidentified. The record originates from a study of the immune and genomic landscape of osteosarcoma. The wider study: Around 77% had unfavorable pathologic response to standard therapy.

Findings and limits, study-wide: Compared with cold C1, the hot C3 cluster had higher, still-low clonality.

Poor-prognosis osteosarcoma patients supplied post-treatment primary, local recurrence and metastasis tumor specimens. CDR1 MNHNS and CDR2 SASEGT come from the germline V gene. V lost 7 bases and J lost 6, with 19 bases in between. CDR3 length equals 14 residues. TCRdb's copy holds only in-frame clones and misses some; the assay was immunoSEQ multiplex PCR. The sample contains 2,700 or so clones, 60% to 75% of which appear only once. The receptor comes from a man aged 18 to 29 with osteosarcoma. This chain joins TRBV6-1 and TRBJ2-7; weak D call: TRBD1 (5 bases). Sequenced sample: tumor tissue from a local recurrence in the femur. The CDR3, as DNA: TGTGCCAGCACCAGATACTCCCAGGGCGGCGAGCAGTACTTC. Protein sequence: CASTRYSQGGEQYF.